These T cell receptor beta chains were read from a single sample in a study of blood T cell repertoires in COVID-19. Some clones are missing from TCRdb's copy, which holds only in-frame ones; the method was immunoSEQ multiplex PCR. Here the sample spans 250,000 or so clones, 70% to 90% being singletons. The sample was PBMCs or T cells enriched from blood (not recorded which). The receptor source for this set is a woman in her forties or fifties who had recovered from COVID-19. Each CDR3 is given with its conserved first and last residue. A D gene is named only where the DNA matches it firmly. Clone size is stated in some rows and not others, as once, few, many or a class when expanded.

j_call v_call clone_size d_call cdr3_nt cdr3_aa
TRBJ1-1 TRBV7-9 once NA TGTGCCAGCAGCTTAGCCCCAGGGCCCAACACTGAAGCTTTCTTT CASSLAPGPNTEAFF
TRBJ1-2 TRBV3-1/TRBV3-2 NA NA TGTGCCAGCAGCCAAGTCAGGGGCTATGGCTACACCTTC CASSQVRGYGYTF
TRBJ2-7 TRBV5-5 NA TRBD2 TGTGCCAGCAGCGAGGGACTAGCGGGAGTCTACGAGCAGTACTTC CASSEGLAGVYEQYF
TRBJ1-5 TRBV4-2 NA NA TGTGCCAGCAGCCAACTAGAGTCGCAGCCCCAGCATTTT CASSQLESQPQHF
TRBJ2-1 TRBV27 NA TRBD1 TGTGCCAGCAGTTTATGGGGACAGGCGTTCGATGAGCAGTTCTTC CASSLWGQAFDEQFF
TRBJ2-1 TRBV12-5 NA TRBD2 TGTGCTAGTGCCGGGGGGTTCGGAGGGCATGAGCAGTTCTTC CASAGGFGGHEQFF
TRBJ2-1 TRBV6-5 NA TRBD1 TGTGCCAGCAGTCCACAGGGGTACAATGAGCAGTTCTTC CASSPQGYNEQFF
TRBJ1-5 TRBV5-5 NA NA TGTGCCAGCAGCTTGAAGGGGTACTATAGCAATCAGCCCCAGCATTTT CASSLKGYYSNQPQHF
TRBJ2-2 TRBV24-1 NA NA TGTGCCACCAGTGAACGGGAGTCGGGCGGGGAGCTGTTTTTT CATSERESGGELFF
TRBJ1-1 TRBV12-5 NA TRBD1 TGTGCTAGTGGCCAGGTAATAGGGGGCGGCACTGAAGCTTTCTTT CASGQVIGGGTEAFF
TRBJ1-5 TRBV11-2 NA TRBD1 TGTGCCAGCAGCTCGGACAGGGTGTACAATCAGCCCCAGCATTTT CASSSDRVYNQPQHF
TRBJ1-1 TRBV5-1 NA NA TGCGCCAGCAGCTTGGAAGGGTTGGGGCTGGTGGGTAGCACTGAAGCTTTCTTT CASSLEGLGLVGSTEAFF
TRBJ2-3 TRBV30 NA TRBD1 TGTGCCTGGAGGGTGGGACAGGCAAAGGGTACGCAGTATTTT CAWRVGQAKGTQYF
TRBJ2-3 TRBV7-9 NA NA TGTGCCAGCCGCGACACTAGGCGGGTTACGCAGTATTTT CASRDTRRVTQYF
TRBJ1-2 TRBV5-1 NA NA TGCGCCAGCAGCTCCAGTTATCTCGACAGGACATATGGCTACACCTTC CASSSSYLDRTYGYTF
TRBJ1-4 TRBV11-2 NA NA TGTGCCAGCAGCTTAGGTTGGACATCTAATGAAAAACTGTTTTTT CASSLGWTSNEKLFF
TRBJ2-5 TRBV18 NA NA TGTGCCAGCTCACTACAACCGGGACTAGAGACCCAGTACTTC CASSLQPGLETQYF
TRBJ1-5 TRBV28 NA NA TGTGCCAGCAGTTTGTCCGGGAATAGCAATCAGCCCCAGCATTTT CASSLSGNSNQPQHF
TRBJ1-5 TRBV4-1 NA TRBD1 TGCGCCAGCAGCCTGCATGTGCTAGGCAGGGGGAATCAGCCCCAGCATTTT CASSLHVLGRGNQPQHF
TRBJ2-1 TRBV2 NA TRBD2 TGTGCCAGCAGAGAATTAGCGGGAGTTATTAATGAGCAGTTCTTC CASRELAGVINEQFF
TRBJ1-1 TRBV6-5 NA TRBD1 TGTGCCAGCAATCGACAGGGGGTATACACTGAAGCTTTCTTT CASNRQGVYTEAFF
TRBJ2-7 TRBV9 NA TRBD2 TGTGCCAGCAGCTCCGGGACTAGCGCCTCCTACGAGCAGTACTTC CASSSGTSASYEQYF
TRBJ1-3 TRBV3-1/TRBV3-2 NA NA TGTGCCAGCAGCCGCTCCAGGGTTGCGAACACCATATATTTT CASSRSRVANTIYF
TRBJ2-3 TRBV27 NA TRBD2 TGTGCCAGCAGCCCCGCGACTAGCGGGAGCACAGATACGCAGTATTTT CASSPATSGSTDTQYF
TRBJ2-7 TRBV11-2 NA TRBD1 TGTGCCAGCAGCACCTGGGACAGGGGCTACGAGCAGTACTTC CASSTWDRGYEQYF
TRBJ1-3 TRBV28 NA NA TGTGCCAGCAGCATACGGGACTTGGAATATTTT CASSIRDLEYF
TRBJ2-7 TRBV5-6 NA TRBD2 TGTGCCAGCAGACCTTGGGTTATAGCGGGAGCGGACGAGCAGTACTTC CASRPWVIAGADEQYF
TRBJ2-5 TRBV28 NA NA TGTGCCAGCCTTAAGAGGCAGGGACAAGAGACCCAGTACTTC CASLKRQGQETQYF
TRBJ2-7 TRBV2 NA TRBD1 TGTGCCAGCTATTCAGAGGGACAGGGGGCGTACGAGCAGTACTTC CASYSEGQGAYEQYF
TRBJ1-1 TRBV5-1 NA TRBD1 TGCGCCAGCAGCCCGGGGACAGGGGGCCTTGAAGCTTTCTTT CASSPGTGGLEAFF
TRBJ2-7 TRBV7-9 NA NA TGTGCCACTGAACAAGTAGCGGATACCTACGAGCAGTACTTC CATEQVADTYEQYF
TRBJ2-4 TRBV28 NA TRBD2 TGTGCCAGCAGCTCCCTGGGACTAGCGGGAAATGGGGGCTTTATACTAGCCAAAAACATTCAGTACTTC CASSSLGLAGNGGFILAKNIQYF
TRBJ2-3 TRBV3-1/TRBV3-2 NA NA TGTGCCAGCAGCCAAGGGCCCACAGATACGCAGTATTTT CASSQGPTDTQYF
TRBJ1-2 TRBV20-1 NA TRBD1 TGCAGTGCTAGTAACCGGGACAGGGTTAACTATGGCTACACCTTC CSASNRDRVNYGYTF
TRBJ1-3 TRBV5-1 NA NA TGCGCCAGCGCTGCCACGGTCTCTGGAAACACCATATATTTT CASAATVSGNTIYF
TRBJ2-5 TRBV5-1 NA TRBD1 TGCGCCAGCAGCCCACTAACAGGGGAAGAGACCCAGTACTTC CASSPLTGEETQYF
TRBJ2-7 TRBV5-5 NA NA TGTGCCAGCAGCGACCACAGACAGCGCTCCTACGAGCAGTACTTC CASSDHRQRSYEQYF
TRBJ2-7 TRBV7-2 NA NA TGTGCCAGCAGCTGGGGGGTCAGTGAGCAGTACTTC CASSWGVSEQYF
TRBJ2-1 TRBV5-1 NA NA TGCGCCAGCAGCTTGTCCGGGACAATGTACAATGAGCAGTTCTTC CASSLSGTMYNEQFF
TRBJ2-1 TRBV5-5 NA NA TGTGCCAGCAGCCGGAGGAATTTGGCCTACAATGAGCAGTTCTTC CASSRRNLAYNEQFF
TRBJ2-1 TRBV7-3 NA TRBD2 TGTGCCAGCAGCCCCCCCGGACTAGCGGGAGGGGGTAGCAATGAGCAGTTCTTC CASSPPGLAGGGSNEQFF
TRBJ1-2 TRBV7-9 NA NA TGTGCCAGCCGGGGGTCAGAAACTAACTATGGCTACACCTTC CASRGSETNYGYTF
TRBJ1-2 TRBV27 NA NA TGTGCCAGCAGTCCATCCCTGCGGGGCATCTATGGCTACACCTTC CASSPSLRGIYGYTF
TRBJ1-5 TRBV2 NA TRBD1 TGTGCCAGCACCCGTGGACAGGGGGCTATTGAGCCCCAGCATTTT CASTRGQGAIEPQHF
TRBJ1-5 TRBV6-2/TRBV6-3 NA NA TGTGCCAGCAGTTACTCCGATGATTGGTGGGGGGATAGCAATCAGCCCCAGCATTTT CASSYSDDWWGDSNQPQHF
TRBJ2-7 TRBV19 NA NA TGTGCCAGTAGTATTAACTGGAGCTCCTACGAGCAGTACTTC CASSINWSSYEQYF
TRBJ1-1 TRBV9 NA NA TGTGCCAGCAGCCCCAGGGATTTAACTGAAGCTTTCTTT CASSPRDLTEAFF
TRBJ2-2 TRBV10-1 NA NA TGCGCCAGCAGCGCGGCTCGTCGAACCGGGGAGCTGTTTTTT CASSAARRTGELFF
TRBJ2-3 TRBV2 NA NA TGTGCCAGCCAAACGGGAGCTAGGGCAGATACGCAGTATTTT CASQTGARADTQYF
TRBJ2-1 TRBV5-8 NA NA TGTGCCAGCAGCTTGGGACTAGTAAGGTATGAGCAGTTCTTC CASSLGLVRYEQFF
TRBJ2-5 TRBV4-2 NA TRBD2 TGTGCCAGCAGCCAAGATCAGGCTAGCGGGTTTCGGGAGACCCAGTACTTC CASSQDQASGFRETQYF
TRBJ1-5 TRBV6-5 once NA TGTGCCAGCAGTTACGAACTCAATCAGCCCCAGCATTTT CASSYELNQPQHF
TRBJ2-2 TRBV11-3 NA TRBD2 TGTGCCAGCAGCTTAGATGTCGGGAGGGACGCCGGGGAGCTGTTTTTT CASSLDVGRDAGELFF
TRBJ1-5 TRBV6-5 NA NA TGTGCCAGCGGCAACAGGGTACGTCATCAGCCCCAGCATTTT CASGNRVRHQPQHF
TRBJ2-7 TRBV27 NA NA TGTGCCAGCAGTTTATCTCCAGGGCCTTCCTACGAGCAGTACTTC CASSLSPGPSYEQYF
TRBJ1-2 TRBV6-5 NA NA TGTGCCAGCAGTCGCGGACAGAACCGACTCTATGGCTACACCTTC CASSRGQNRLYGYTF
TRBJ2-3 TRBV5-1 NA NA TGCGCCAGCAGTCAGGACAGCCTAAGCACAGATACGCAGTATTTT CASSQDSLSTDTQYF
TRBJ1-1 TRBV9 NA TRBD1 TGTGCCAGCACTAAGGGAGCTGGGACAGCGAAGATTGAAGCTTTCTTT CASTKGAGTAKIEAFF
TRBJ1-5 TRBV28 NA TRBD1 TGTGCCAGCAGTTCCATTCGGGACAGGGGGTATAGCAATCAGCCCCAGCATTTT CASSSIRDRGYSNQPQHF
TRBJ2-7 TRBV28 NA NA TGTGCCAGCAGTTTTGGGGCAGGCTCTGAGTACGAGCAGTACTTC CASSFGAGSEYEQYF